These T cell receptor beta chains were read from a single sample in a study of PD-1 blockade in classical Hodgkin lymphoma. Some clones are missing from TCRdb's copy, which holds only in-frame ones; the method was immunoSEQ multiplex PCR. This table has 20,000 to 30,000 clones, around 67% appearing once. This sample comprised peripheral blood mononuclear cells (PBMCs), obtained before the second cycle of nivolumab. Receptors originate from a human donor with classical Hodgkin lymphoma. Both conserved end residues are part of each CDR3. A D gene is named only where the DNA matches it firmly. Where a row states a size, it is once, few, many or the class of an expanded clone; other rows omit it.

DNA: TGTGCCAGCAGTTACTCCTGGGACTCCTATGGCTACACCTTC
CDR3: CASSYSWDSYGYTF
size: .
J: TRBJ1-2
V: TRBV6-5
D: .

DNA: TGTGCCAGCAGTGGGACCACTAGCGGGAGGGCCTGGTACGAGCAGTACTTC
CDR3: CASSGTTSGRAWYEQYF
size: few
J: TRBJ2-7
V: TRBV2
D: TRBD2

DNA: TGCAGCGTTGACCAGGACCCCCAGTACTTC
CDR3: CSVDQDPQYF
size: .
J: TRBJ2-5
V: TRBV29-1
D: .

DNA: TGTGCCAGTAGGGGGAGCGGGAGGACCTACAATGAGCAGTTCTTC
CDR3: CASRGSGRTYNEQFF
size: .
J: TRBJ2-1
V: TRBV19
D: TRBD2

DNA: TGTGCCAGCAGACAAGTTGAGCAGTTCTTC
CDR3: CASRQVEQFF
size: .
J: TRBJ2-1
V: TRBV28
D: .

DNA: TGTGCCAGCAGAAAACGGGGACTAGCAACAGATACGCAGTATTTT
CDR3: CASRKRGLATDTQYF
size: once
J: TRBJ2-3
V: TRBV7-2
D: TRBD2

DNA: TGTGCCAGCAGCATGGAGGGATCGGGAGGAAACACCATATATTTT
CDR3: CASSMEGSGGNTIYF
size: .
J: TRBJ1-3
V: TRBV9
D: .

DNA: TGTGCCAGCAGCAAGCGGGACGGCAGCACAGATACGCAGTATTTT
CDR3: CASSKRDGSTDTQYF
size: once
J: TRBJ2-3
V: TRBV9
D: TRBD2

DNA: TGCGCCAGCAGTGAGTTTAGGAGCGAGCAGTACTTC
CDR3: CASSEFRSEQYF
size: medium-sized
J: TRBJ2-7
V: TRBV10-2
D: .

DNA: TGTGCCAGCAGACCTACAGGGCCCCCAGGTTACGAGCAGTACTTC
CDR3: CASRPTGPPGYEQYF
size: .
J: TRBJ2-7
V: TRBV28
D: .

DNA: TGCAGCGTCGGAGGAATAGGCCCGAATCAGCCCCAGCATTTT
CDR3: CSVGGIGPNQPQHF
size: .
J: TRBJ1-5
V: TRBV29-1
D: .

DNA: TGTGCCAGCAGCTCTATGGACTACGAGCAGTACTTC
CDR3: CASSSMDYEQYF
size: once
J: TRBJ2-7
V: TRBV7-6
D: .

DNA: TGTGCCAGCAGTCCCACCCGGAGACCGGGCGAGCAGTACTTC
CDR3: CASSPTRRPGEQYF
size: .
J: TRBJ2-7
V: TRBV6-9
D: .

DNA: TGTGCCAGCTCACCGACAGGGGGCGAAGAGACCCAGTACTTC
CDR3: CASSPTGGEETQYF
size: .
J: TRBJ2-5
V: TRBV18
D: TRBD1

DNA: TGTGCCAGCAGCTTCTCGACCGTGCAAGAGACCCAGTACTTC
CDR3: CASSFSTVQETQYF
size: .
J: TRBJ2-5
V: TRBV7-9
D: .